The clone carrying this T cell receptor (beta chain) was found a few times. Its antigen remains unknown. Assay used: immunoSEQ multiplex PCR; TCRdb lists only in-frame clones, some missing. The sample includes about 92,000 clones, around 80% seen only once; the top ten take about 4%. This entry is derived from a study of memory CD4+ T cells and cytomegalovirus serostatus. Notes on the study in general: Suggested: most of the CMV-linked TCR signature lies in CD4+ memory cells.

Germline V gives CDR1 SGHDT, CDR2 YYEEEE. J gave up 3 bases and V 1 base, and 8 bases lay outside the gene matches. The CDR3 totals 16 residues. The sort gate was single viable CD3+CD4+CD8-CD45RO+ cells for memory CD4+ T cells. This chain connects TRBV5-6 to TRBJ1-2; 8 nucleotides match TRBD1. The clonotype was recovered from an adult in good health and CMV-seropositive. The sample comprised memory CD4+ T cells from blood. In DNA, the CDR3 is TGTGCCAGCAGCTTGCAACGACAGGGGCGGGACTATGGCTACACCTTC. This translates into CASSLQRQGRDYGYTF.